A selection of T cell receptor beta chains follows, all from one sample in a study of T-cell reconstitution after alpha-beta-depleted transplantation in children. TCRdb re-called the PCR reads through MiXCR, storing one row per CDR3 protein. The table has approximately 240,000 distinct CDR3 sequences, approximately 9.9% seen once. The material was PBMCs from the stem cell graft donor, obtained from the stem cell graft. These receptors came from a human donor who donated a stem cell graft to a child with SCID. Both conserved end residues are part of each CDR3. A D gene is named only where the DNA matches it firmly. A row's size may be missing; if present it is once, few, many or a size class.

d_gene | j_gene | v_gene | abundance | CDR3nt | CDR3aa
. | TRBJ1-6 | TRBV12-3/TRBV12-4 | many | TGTGCCAGCAGTTTAGCGGGGGAAGCACCCCTCCACTTT | CASSLAGEAPLHF
. | TRBJ2-2 | TRBV7-8 | many | TGTGCCAGCAGCTTAGGACTAGGTCCCGGGGAGCTGTTTTTT | CASSLGLGPGELFF
. | TRBJ1-2 | TRBV12-3/TRBV12-4 | many | TGTGCCAGCAGTTCCGGAACTTTGGACTATGGCTACACCTTC | CASSSGTLDYGYTF
. | TRBJ2-7 | TRBV12-3/TRBV12-4 | many | TGTGCCAGCAGTTTAGGGCTGGGGCCCACCTACGAGCAGTACTTC | CASSLGLGPTYEQYF
. | TRBJ1-5 | TRBV18 | few | TGTGCCAGCTCACCCGGCTCGTGGGGGGCAGGGAATCAGCCCCAGCATTTT | CASSPGSWGAGNQPQHF
TRBD1 | TRBJ2-5 | TRBV5-1 | many | TGCGCCAGCAGCTTGGGCGGGACAGGGACCCAAGAGACCCAGTACTTC | CASSLGGTGTQETQYF
. | TRBJ2-1 | TRBV5-6 | many | TGTGCCAGCAGCGACGGAGCCATAAGCTCCTACAATGAGCAGTTCTTC | CASSDGAISSYNEQFF
TRBD2 | TRBJ2-1 | TRBV4-1 | . | TGCGCCAGCAGCAACAAGGCAGCGGGGGGCGGATACAATGAGCAGTTCTTC | CASSNKAAGGGYNEQFF
TRBD1 | TRBJ2-7 | TRBV7-2 | many | TGTGCCAGCAGCTTAAGAGGGACAGGATTTAACGAGCAGTACTTC | CASSLRGTGFNEQYF
TRBD2 | TRBJ2-3 | TRBV4-2 | many | TGTGCCAGCAGCCACCTCTATGGGGCTAGCGGGTTCGACACAGATACGCAGTATTTT | CASSHLYGASGFDTDTQYF
. | TRBJ2-1 | TRBV7-2 | many | TGTGCCAGCAGCCCACCAGGGGGGCCTCTCAATGAGCAGTTCTTC | CASSPPGGPLNEQFF
TRBD1 | TRBJ2-3 | TRBV2 | many | TGTGCCAGCAGTGACCAGGGGGGCACAGATACGCAGTATTTT | CASSDQGGTDTQYF
TRBD2 | TRBJ2-3 | TRBV3-1 | many | TGTGCCAGCAGCCAAGGACTAGCGGGGGGGCAAGATACGCAGTATTTT | CASSQGLAGGQDTQYF
. | TRBJ2-1 | TRBV28 | many | TGTGCCAGCAGCCCTCCGGGAGGGGGCGAAGGCAATGAGCAGTTCTTC | CASSPPGGGEGNEQFF
TRBD1 | TRBJ1-1 | TRBV25-1 | many | TGTGCCAGCAGAAGTCAGGGGGCAAAAGCTTTCTTT | CASRSQGAKAFF
. | TRBJ1-1 | TRBV20-1 | many | TGCAGTGCTAGAGATTCGGACAGCTTTAACACTGGAGCTTTCTTT | CSARDSDSFNTGAFF
TRBD1 | TRBJ1-2 | TRBV10-3 | . | TGTGCCATCAGTTCCGGGACAGGGGGCTATGGCGACACCTTC | CAISSGTGGYGDTF
. | TRBJ2-5 | TRBV20-1 | many | TGCAGTGCTGTCAATCCCGGGCTTATCGGACGAGAGACCCAGTACTTC | CSAVNPGLIGRETQYF
TRBD2 | TRBJ2-3 | TRBV20-1 | many | TGCAGTGCTAGAGATTTTCTAGCGGCCACAGATACGCAGTATTTT | CSARDFLAATDTQYF
. | TRBJ1-1 | TRBV5-1 | many | TGCGCCAGCAGCTTGATAGGCCTAAACACTGAAGCTTTCTTT | CASSLIGLNTEAFF
. | TRBJ2-1 | TRBV7-7 | many | TGTGCCAGCAGCCCGCATCCAAGAGGGGGTCGGGCTCAGTGGAATGAGCAGTTCTTC | CASSPHPRGGRAQWNEQFF
. | TRBJ1-2 | TRBV6-5 | once | TGTGCCAGCAGTTACTCCGAAGGCCTCTATGGCTACACCTTC | CASSYSEGLYGYTF
. | TRBJ2-2 | TRBV20-1 | many | TGCAGTGCTAGAGATATCGGGCAGTTGCAAACCGGGGAGCTGTTTTTT | CSARDIGQLQTGELFF